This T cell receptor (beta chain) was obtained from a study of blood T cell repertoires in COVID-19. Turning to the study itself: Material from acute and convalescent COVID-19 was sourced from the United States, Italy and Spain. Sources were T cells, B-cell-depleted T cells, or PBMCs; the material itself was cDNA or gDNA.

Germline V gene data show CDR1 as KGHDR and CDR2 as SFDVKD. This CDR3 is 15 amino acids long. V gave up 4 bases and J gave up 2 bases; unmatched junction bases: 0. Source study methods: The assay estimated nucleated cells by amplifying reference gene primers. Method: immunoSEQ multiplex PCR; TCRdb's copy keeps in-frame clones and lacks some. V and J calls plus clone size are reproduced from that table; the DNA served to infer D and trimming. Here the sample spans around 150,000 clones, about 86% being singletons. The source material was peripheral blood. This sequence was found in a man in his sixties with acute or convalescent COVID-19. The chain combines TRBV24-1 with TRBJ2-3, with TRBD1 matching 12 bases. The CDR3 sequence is CATSEGQGATDTQYF. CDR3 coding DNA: TGTGCCACCAGTGAGGGACAGGGGGCCACAGATACGCAGTATTTT.